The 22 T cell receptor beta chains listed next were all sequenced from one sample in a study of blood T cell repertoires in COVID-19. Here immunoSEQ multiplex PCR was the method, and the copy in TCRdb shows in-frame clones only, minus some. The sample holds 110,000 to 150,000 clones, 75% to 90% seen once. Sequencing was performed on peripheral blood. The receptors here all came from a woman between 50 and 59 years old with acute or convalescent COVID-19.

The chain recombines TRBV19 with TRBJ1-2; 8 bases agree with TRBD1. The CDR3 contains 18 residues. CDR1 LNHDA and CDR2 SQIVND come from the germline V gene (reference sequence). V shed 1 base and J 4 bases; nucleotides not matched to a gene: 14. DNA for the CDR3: TGTGCCAGTAGTATAGGCGCAGGGCGGACCGACAGGGGCTATGGCTACACCTTC. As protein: CASSIGAGRTDRGYGYTF. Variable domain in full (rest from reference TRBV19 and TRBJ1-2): DGGITQSPKYLFRKEGQNVTLSCEQNLNHDAMYWYRQDPGQGLRLIYYSQIVNDFQKGDIAEGYSVSREKKESFPLTVTSAQKNPTAFYLCASSIGAGRTDRGYGYTFGSGTRLTVV.

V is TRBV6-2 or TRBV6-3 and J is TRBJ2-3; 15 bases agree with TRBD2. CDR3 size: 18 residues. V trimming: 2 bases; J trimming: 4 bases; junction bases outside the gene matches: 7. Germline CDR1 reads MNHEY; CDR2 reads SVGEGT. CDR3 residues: CASSYRGLAGGPSDTQYF. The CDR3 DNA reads TGTGCCAGCAGTTACCGGGGACTAGCGGGGGGCCCATCAGATACGCAGTATTTT.

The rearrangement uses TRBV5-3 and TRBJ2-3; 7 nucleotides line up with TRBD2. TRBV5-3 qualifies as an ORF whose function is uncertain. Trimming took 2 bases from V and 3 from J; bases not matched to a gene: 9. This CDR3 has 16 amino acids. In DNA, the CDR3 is TGTGCCAGAAGCTTTAGTGGGAGGGCCCTGACAGATACGCAGTATTTT. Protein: CARSFSGRALTDTQYF.

The CDR3 sequence is CASSLGGADYGYTF. CDR3 DNA: TGTGCCAGCAGCTTAGGGGGCGCGGACTATGGCTACACCTTC. The V call is TRBV7-8, the J call TRBJ1-2, with a tentative D call TRBD1 (5 bases). V was cut by 1 base and J by 3 bases, with 9 bases left in between. The germline V gene encodes CDR1 SGHVS and CDR2 FQNEAQ. CDR3 length equals 14 residues.

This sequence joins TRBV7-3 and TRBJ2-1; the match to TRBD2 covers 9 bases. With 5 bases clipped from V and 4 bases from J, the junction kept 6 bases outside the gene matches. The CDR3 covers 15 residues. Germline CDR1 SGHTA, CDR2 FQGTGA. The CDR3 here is CASSAAGGPYNEQFF. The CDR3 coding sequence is TGTGCCAGCAGCGCAGCGGGAGGTCCATACAATGAGCAGTTCTTC.

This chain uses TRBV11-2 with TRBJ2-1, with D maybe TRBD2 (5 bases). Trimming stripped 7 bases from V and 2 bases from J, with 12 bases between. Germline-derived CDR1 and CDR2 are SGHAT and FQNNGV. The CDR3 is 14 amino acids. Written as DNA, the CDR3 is TGTGCCAGCATTTCCGGTAGCGCCTACAATGAGCAGTTCTTC. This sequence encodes CASISGSAYNEQFF.

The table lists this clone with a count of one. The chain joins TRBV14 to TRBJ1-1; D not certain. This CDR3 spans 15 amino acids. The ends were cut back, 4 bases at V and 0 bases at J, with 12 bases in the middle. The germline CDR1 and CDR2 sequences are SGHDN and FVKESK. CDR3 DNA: TGTGCCAGCAGCCCTTTGGGCCCCATGAACACTGAAGCTTTCTTT. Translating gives CASSPLGPMNTEAFF.

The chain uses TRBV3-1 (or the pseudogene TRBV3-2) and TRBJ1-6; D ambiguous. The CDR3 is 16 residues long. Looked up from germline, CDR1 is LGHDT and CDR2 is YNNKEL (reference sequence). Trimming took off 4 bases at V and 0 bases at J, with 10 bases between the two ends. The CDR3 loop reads CASSPTESSYNSPLHF. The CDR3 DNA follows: TGTGCCAGCAGCCCTACAGAGAGCTCCTATAATTCACCCCTCCACTTT.

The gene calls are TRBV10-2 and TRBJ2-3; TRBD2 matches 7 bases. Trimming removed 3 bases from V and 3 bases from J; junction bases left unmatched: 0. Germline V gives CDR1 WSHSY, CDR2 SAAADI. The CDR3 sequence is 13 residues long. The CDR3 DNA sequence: TGCGCCAGCAGTGACGGGGGGACAGATACGCAGTATTTT. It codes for CASSDGGTDTQYF.

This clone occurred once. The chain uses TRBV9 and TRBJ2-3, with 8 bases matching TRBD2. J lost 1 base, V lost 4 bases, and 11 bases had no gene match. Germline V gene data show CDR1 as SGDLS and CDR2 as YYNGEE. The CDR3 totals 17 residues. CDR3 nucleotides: TGTGCCAGCAGCCCCAGCCTGATTAGCGGGGGCACAGATACGCAGTATTTT. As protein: CASSPSLISGGTDTQYF.

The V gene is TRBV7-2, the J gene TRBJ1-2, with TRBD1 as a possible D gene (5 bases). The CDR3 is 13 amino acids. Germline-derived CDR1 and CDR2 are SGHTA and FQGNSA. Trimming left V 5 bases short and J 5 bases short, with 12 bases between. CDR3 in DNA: TGTGCCAGCAGCCTTTCAGGGTCATATGGCTACACCTTC. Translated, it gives CASSLSGSYGYTF.

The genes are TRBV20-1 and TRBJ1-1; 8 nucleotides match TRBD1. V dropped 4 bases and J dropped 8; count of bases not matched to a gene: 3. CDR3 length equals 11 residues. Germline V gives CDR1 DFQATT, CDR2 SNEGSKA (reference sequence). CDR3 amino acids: CSATGTGEAFF. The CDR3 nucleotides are TGCAGTGCTACCGGGACAGGAGAAGCTTTCTTT.

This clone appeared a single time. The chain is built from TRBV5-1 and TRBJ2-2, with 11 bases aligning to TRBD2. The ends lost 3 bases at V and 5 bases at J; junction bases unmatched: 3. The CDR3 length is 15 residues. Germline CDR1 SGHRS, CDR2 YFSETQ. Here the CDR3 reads CASSSTSGSTGELFF. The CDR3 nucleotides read TGCGCCAGCAGCTCAACTAGCGGGAGTACCGGGGAGCTGTTTTTT.

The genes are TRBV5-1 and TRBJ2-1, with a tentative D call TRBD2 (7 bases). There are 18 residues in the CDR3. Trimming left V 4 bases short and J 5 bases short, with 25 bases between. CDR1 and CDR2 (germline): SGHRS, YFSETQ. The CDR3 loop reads CASSPLVSLRGGDNEQFF. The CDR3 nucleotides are TGCGCCAGCAGCCCTCTTGTATCGCTTAGGGGGGGAGACAATGAGCAGTTCTTC.

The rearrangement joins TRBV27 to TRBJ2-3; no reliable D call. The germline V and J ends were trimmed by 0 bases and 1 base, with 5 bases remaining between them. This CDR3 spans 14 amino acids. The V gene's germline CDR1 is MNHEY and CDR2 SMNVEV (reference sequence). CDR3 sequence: CASSLSRGTDTQYF. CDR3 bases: TGTGCCAGCAGTTTATCCCGGGGCACAGATACGCAGTATTTT.

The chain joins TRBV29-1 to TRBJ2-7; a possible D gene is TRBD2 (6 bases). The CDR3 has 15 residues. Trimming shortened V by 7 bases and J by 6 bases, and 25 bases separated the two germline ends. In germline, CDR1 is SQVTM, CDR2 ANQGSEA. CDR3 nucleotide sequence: TGCAGCGCCTTGGGATCCGGGAGATTTGGGCTCGAGCAGTACTTC. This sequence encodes CSALGSGRFGLEQYF.

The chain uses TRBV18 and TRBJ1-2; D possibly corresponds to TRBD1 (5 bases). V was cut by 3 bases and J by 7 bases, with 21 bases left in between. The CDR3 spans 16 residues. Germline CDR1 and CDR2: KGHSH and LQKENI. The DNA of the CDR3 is TGTGCCAGCTCACCCCCCGCTAGTAGACAGAATCTTGGCTACACCTTC. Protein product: CASSPPASRQNLGYTF. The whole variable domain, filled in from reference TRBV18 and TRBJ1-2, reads NAGVMQNPRHLVRRRGQEARLRCSPMKGHSHVYWYRQLPEEGLKFMVYLQKENIIDESGMPKERFSAEFPKEGPSILRIQQVVRGDSAAYFCASSPPASRQNLGYTFGSGTRLTVV.

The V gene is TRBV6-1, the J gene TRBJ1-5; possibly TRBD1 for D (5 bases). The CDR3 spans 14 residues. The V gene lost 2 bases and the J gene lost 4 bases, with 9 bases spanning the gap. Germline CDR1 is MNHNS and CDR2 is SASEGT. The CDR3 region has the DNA TGTGCCAGCAGTGAATCAGGGTTAAATCAGCCCCAGCATTTT. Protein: CASSESGLNQPQHF.

CDR3 sequence (DNA): TGTGCCAGCAGTCCCAGCGGGAGCCCCCGGCAGTACTTC. This codes for CASSPSGSPRQYF. The J gene is TRBJ2-7, the V gene TRBV14; 8 bases map to TRBD2. With 6 bases clipped from V and 9 bases from J, the junction kept 10 bases outside the gene matches. The CDR3 spans 13 residues. CDR1 SGHDN and CDR2 FVKESK come from the germline V gene.

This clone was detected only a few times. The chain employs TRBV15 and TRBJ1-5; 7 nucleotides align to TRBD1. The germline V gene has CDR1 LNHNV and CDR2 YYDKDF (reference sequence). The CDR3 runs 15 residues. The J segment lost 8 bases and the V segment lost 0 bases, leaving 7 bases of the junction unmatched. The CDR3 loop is CATSRDREGAKPQHF. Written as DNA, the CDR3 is TGTGCCACCAGCAGAGATCGGGAGGGGGCTAAGCCCCAGCATTTT.

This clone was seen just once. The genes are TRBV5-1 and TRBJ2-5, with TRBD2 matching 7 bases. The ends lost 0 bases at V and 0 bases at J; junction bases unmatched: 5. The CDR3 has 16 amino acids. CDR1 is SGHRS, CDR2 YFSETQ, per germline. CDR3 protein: CASSLEASGNQETQYF. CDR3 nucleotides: TGCGCCAGCAGCTTGGAAGCTAGCGGAAACCAAGAGACCCAGTACTTC.

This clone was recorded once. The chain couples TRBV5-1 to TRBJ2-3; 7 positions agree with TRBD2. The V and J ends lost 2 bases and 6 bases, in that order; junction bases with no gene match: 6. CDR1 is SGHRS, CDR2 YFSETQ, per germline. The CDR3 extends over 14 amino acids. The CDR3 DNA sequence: TGCGCCAGCAGCTTAGCGGGGTTAGGGGATACGCAGTATTTT. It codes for CASSLAGLGDTQYF.